This T cell receptor beta chain originates from a study of T cells in localized non-small cell lung cancer. Germline V gene lookup returns CDR1 SGHRS and CDR2 YFSETQ. Trimming stripped 0 bases from V and 2 bases from J, with 6 bases between. The CDR3 is made up of 14 amino acids. Measured with immunoSEQ multiplex PCR; TCRdb has only the in-frame clones, and not every one. This sample has approximately 33,000 clones, with more than 80% found just once. The sequence was collected from a female donor over 55 with stage I lung adenocarcinoma. The chain joins TRBV5-1 to TRBJ2-4; unclear D gene. The sample consisted of peripheral blood, taken before any cancer treatment. The CDR3 DNA is TGCGCCAGCAGCTTGGACAGTTCCAAAAACATTCAGTACTTC. Protein: CASSLDSSKNIQYF.